The 12 T cell receptor beta chains below all came from one sample that was sequenced in a study of cytomegalovirus exposure and HLA in healthy donors. 13 Jbeta primers and 60 Vbeta primers were used for the PCR. Here immunoSEQ multiplex PCR was the method, and the copy in TCRdb shows in-frame clones only, minus some. The sample lists 90,000 to 120,000 clones; over 70% were seen once. The sequencing input was PBMCs. Receptors originate from a man aged 25 to 40 in good health and CMV-seronegative.

The CDR3 region is CASSWGGSGSPHEQYF. For the CDR3, the DNA is TGCGCCAGCAGCTGGGGGGGTAGCGGGAGTCCCCACGAGCAGTACTTC. The J gene is TRBJ2-7, the V gene TRBV5-1; 9 nucleotides align to TRBD2. The CDR3 runs 16 residues. After removal of 3 bases from V and 5 bases from J, the junction contained 12 bases not matched to a gene. CDR1 and CDR2 from the germline V gene are SGHRS and YFSETQ.

The V and J genes are TRBV19 and TRBJ1-5; weak D call: TRBD1 (6 bases). V lost 9 bases and J lost 7, with 13 bases in between. The CDR3 extends over 12 amino acids. Germline V CDR1 and CDR2: LNHDA, SQIVND (reference sequence). CDR3 protein: CASRDNLQPQHF. The CDR3 DNA follows: TGTGCCAGCAGGGACAATCTGCAGCCCCAGCATTTT.

The rearrangement uses TRBV15 and TRBJ2-7, with TRBD1 matching over 10 bases. Germline CDR1 and CDR2: LNHNV and YYDKDF (reference sequence). After removal of 3 bases from V and 6 bases from J, the junction contained 8 bases not matched to a gene. The CDR3 is made up of 15 amino acids. The CDR3 reads CATSRDRGGLAEQYF. The CDR3 DNA follows: TGTGCCACCAGCAGGGACAGGGGGGGCCTCGCCGAGCAGTACTTC.

V and J are TRBV6-4 and TRBJ2-7; TRBD2 matches 10 bases. The germline V gene encodes CDR1 MRHNA and CDR2 SNTAGT. The CDR3 covers 15 residues. The V segment lost 4 bases and the J segment 3 bases; nucleotides outside the gene matches: 6. The CDR3 protein is CASSVERGGNYEQYF. The CDR3 coding sequence is TGTGCCAGCAGTGTTGAGCGGGGGGGAAACTACGAGCAGTACTTC.

The chain recombines TRBV7-9 with TRBJ2-4, with TRBD1 as a possible D gene (7 bases). Germline CDR1 and CDR2: SEHNR and FQNEAQ (reference sequence). CDR3 length: 15 amino acids. Trimming took off 5 bases at V and 4 bases at J, with 15 bases between the two ends. The CDR3 sequence: CASSPAGTAKNIQYF. The CDR3 region has the DNA TGTGCCAGCAGCCCTGCGGGGACAGCTAAAAACATTCAGTACTTC.

The CDR3: CASRNLDRDNSPLHF. As DNA, the CDR3 is TGCGCCAGCAGAAACTTAGACAGAGACAATTCACCCCTCCACTTT. The chain links TRBV5-1 to TRBJ1-6; D might be TRBD1 (5 bases). Trimming shortened V by 5 bases and J by 7 bases, and 16 bases separated the two germline ends. The germline gives CDR1 SGHRS, CDR2 YFSETQ. CDR3 length: 15 residues.

This rearrangement joins TRBV30 to TRBJ2-1; D is perhaps TRBD2 (5 bases). CDR3 length: 14 amino acids. V dropped 0 bases and J dropped 4 bases, with 10 bases sitting between them. The germline gives CDR1 GTSNPN, CDR2 SVGIG (reference sequence). The CDR3, as DNA: TGTGCCTGGAGTGTCCGAACGGGGTACAATGAGCAGTTCTTC. It codes for CAWSVRTGYNEQFF.

This rearrangement joins TRBV28 to TRBJ2-5, with TRBD2 matching 10 bases. V gave up 5 bases and J gave up 3 bases; unmatched junction bases: 6. Germline V gives CDR1 MDHEN, CDR2 SYDVKM. The CDR3 has 15 residues. CDR3 DNA: TGTGCCAGCAGTGGTCTAGCGGGAGATAAAGAGACCCAGTACTTC. Amino acid sequence: CASSGLAGDKETQYF.

This rearrangement joins TRBV6-1 to TRBJ1-1; tentative D call: TRBD1 (6 bases). The germline V gene encodes CDR1 MNHNS and CDR2 SASEGT. The CDR3 runs 15 residues. V shed 5 bases and J shed 3 bases, with 16 bases lying between them. CDR3 bases: TGTGCCAGCAGTAGACCAGCGGGGGCGGACACTGAAGCTTTCTTT. Its translation is CASSRPAGADTEAFF.

The chain joins TRBV2 to TRBJ1-2; 8 bases map to TRBD1. The J segment lost 4 bases and the V segment lost 6 bases, leaving 7 bases of the junction unmatched. The length of the CDR3 is 14 residues. Germline-derived CDR1 and CDR2 are SNHLY and FYNNEI. CDR3 region: CASSGDRLRYGYTF. CDR3 DNA sequence: TGTGCCAGCAGCGGGGACAGGCTGCGCTATGGCTACACCTTC.

The chain combines TRBV5-1 with TRBJ2-7, with TRBD1 identical over 10 bases. The CDR3 spans 13 residues. The J segment lost 4 bases and the V segment lost 3 bases, leaving 1 base of the junction unmatched. From germline, CDR1 is SGHRS and CDR2 YFSETQ. In DNA, the CDR3 is TGCGCCAGCAGCTGGGACAGGGGATACGAGCAGTACTTC. Residues: CASSWDRGYEQYF.

CDR3: CASSRETGGSYNEQFF. In DNA, the CDR3 is TGTGCCAGCTCTCGCGAGACAGGGGGCTCCTACAATGAGCAGTTCTTC. The chain couples TRBV18 to TRBJ2-1; 9 bases map to TRBD1. V lost 6 bases and J lost 0; bases outside the gene matches: 6. This CDR3 is 16 amino acids long. Germline assignment: CDR1 KGHSH and CDR2 LQKENI. The full variable domain, with the rest looked up from reference TRBV18 and TRBJ2-1, is NAGVMQNPRHLVRRRGQEARLRCSPMKGHSHVYWYRQLPEEGLKFMVYLQKENIIDESGMPKERFSAEFPKEGPSILRIQQVVRGDSAAYFCASSRETGGSYNEQFFGPGTRLTVL.